Sequencing of this TCR beta chain was carried out in a study of PD-L1 blockade in urothelial cancer. Study in general: Samples of blood were analyzed 3 weeks (second dose) and 6 weeks after treatment start.

Produced via immunoSEQ multiplex PCR; TCRdb's table is partial and in-frame only. This table has around 56,000 clones, 86% appearing once. The source material was PBMCs, sampled around atezolizumab (anti-PD-L1) treatment. The sequence came from a man in his forties or fifties with urothelial cancer.

For the CDR3, the DNA is TGTGCCAGCAGTCTATTGGACTACACCGGGGAGCTGTTTTTT. It translates to CASSLLDYTGELFF. The chain employs TRBV2 and TRBJ2-2, with D possibly TRBD2 on 5 matching bases. CDR1 is SNHLY and CDR2 is FYNNEI in the germline V gene. With 5 bases removed from V and 3 bases from J, the gap between germline ends came to 10 bases. The CDR3 runs 14 residues.